The 16 T cell receptor beta chains below come from one sample, sequenced in a study of cytomegalovirus exposure and HLA in healthy donors. PCR used 60 Vbeta primers and 13 Jbeta primers. Measured with immunoSEQ multiplex PCR; TCRdb has only the in-frame clones, and not every one. The top ten clones hold under 7% of a sample with about 170,000 clones, 73% of them seen once. The sample comprised PBMCs. These receptors were obtained from a young woman in good health and CMV-seropositive.

This sequence joins TRBV11-1 and TRBJ2-1, with 7 bases fitting TRBD2. CDR1 is SGHAT, CDR2 FQDESV, per germline (reference sequence). There are 12 residues in the CDR3. With V trimmed by 3 bases and J by 8 bases, 1 base remained unmatched. The CDR3 sequence: CASSFSGHEQFF. The DNA for the CDR3 is TGTGCCAGCAGCTTTAGCGGGCATGAGCAGTTCTTC. The variable domain in full, with the rest retrieved from reference TRBV11-1 and TRBJ2-1, is EAEVAQSPRYKITEKSQAVAFWCDPISGHATLYWYRQILGQGPELLVQFQDESVVDDSQLPKDRFSAERLKGVDSTLKIQPAELGDSAMYLCASSFSGHEQFFGPGTRLTVL.

The rearrangement joins TRBV10-3 to TRBJ1-5; D unclear. The CDR3 extends over 13 amino acids. Germline V lookup: CDR1 ENHRY, CDR2 SYGVKD. Trimming removed 6 bases at V and 5 bases at J, with 11 bases between. The CDR3 bases are TGTGCCATCAGCCCGCGGCTAGATCAGCCCCAGCATTTT. This codes for CAISPRLDQPQHF.

The chain recombines TRBV7-3 with TRBJ2-2; 8 bases map to TRBD2. There are 15 residues in the CDR3. Germline-derived CDR1 and CDR2 are SGHTA and FQGTGA. The junction had 5 bases not matched to a gene; V was cut back by 2 bases and J by 6 bases. The CDR3 nucleotides read TGTGCCAGCAGCTTATTGGCGGGGGGATCCGGGGAGCTGTTTTTT. Translation: CASSLLAGGSGELFF.

As for this clone: One end of the junction does not line up with germline, which may come from a read error. V is TRBV7-9 and J is TRBJ2-5, with D possibly called TRBD1 or TRBD2 (5 bases each). The CDR3 is made up of 15 amino acids. Per germline, CDR1 SEHNR and CDR2 FQNEAQ (reference sequence). CDR3 DNA: TGTTCCAGCAGCTTAGGAGGCGTAGGGGAAGAGACCCAGTACTTC. Translation: CSSSLGGVGEETQYF.

V usage is TRBV5-4 and J usage is TRBJ2-2, with 9 positions matching TRBD1. J lost 7 bases, V lost 4 bases, and 11 bases had no gene match. Per the germline V gene, CDR1 is SGHNT and CDR2 is YYREEE (reference sequence). This CDR3 has 16 residues. CDR3 in DNA: TGTGCCAGCAGCCCAGAAAGGGACAGGGCGATCGGGGAGCTGTTTTTT. Its translation is CASSPERDRAIGELFF.

V usage is TRBV7-9 and J usage is TRBJ2-1; the D gene is possibly TRBD1 (6 bases). Trimming took off 3 bases at V and 0 bases at J, with 12 bases between the two ends. Looked up from germline, CDR1 is SEHNR and CDR2 is FQNEAQ (reference sequence). CDR3 size: 16 residues. This CDR3 is CASSFVGASSYNEQFF. The CDR3 DNA reads TGTGCCAGCAGCTTCGTGGGGGCGAGCTCCTACAATGAGCAGTTCTTC.

This clone appeared once. This sequence joins TRBV5-1 and TRBJ2-5; D may be TRBD2 (5 bases). This CDR3 spans 15 amino acids. CDR1 and CDR2 (germline): SGHRS, YFSETQ. Trimming cost V 4 bases and J 2 bases, with 15 bases left between them. The CDR3 loop is CASSKDWPSQETQYF. In DNA form, the CDR3 reads TGCGCCAGCAGCAAGGACTGGCCAAGTCAAGAGACCCAGTACTTC.

CDR3 in DNA: TGTGCCAGCAGCGGAGATAACACTGAAGCTTTCTTT. Translation: CASSGDNTEAFF. This chain links TRBV9 with TRBJ1-1; D not resolved. CDR1 is SGDLS and CDR2 is YYNGEE in the germline V gene. The CDR3 sequence is 12 residues long. Deletions cut 3 bases from V and 2 bases from J, with 5 bases between. Full variable domain (remainder filled in from reference TRBV9 and TRBJ1-1): DSGVTQTPKHLITATGQRVTLRCSPRSGDLSVYWYQQSLDQGLQFLIQYYNGEERAKGNILERFSAQQFPDLHSELNLSSLELGDSALYFCASSGDNTEAFFGQGTRLTVV.

This chain uses TRBV7-2 with TRBJ2-7; D ambiguous. The CDR3 extends over 12 amino acids. V lost 1 base, J lost 6 bases, and 7 bases lay in between. Germline loops: CDR1 SGHTA, CDR2 FQGNSA. CDR3 amino acids: CASSLGTREQYF. In DNA form, the CDR3 reads TGTGCCAGCAGCTTAGGAACTCGCGAGCAGTACTTC. The variable domain in full, with the rest retrieved from reference TRBV7-2 and TRBJ2-7, is GAGVSQSPSNKVTEKGKDVELRCDPISGHTALYWYRQSLGQGLEFLIYFQGNSAPDKSGLPSDRFSAERTGGSVSTLTIQRTQQEDSAVYLCASSLGTREQYFGPGTRLTVT.

The chain joins TRBV5-1 to TRBJ2-1, with 11 bases identical to TRBD2. Germline CDR1 SGHRS, CDR2 YFSETQ. The J segment lost 5 bases and the V segment lost 4 bases, leaving 5 bases of the junction unmatched. The CDR3 extends over 15 amino acids. Here the CDR3 DNA reads TGCGCCAGCAGCGAAGGGACTAGCGGACACAATGAGCAGTTCTTC. This translates into CASSEGTSGHNEQFF.

The table lists this clone with a few counts. The DNA for the CDR3 is TGTGCCACCCCCCATGTGGCTAGCGGGGGGATCGATACGCAGTATTTT. Amino acids: CATPHVASGGIDTQYF. The chain joins TRBV2 to TRBJ2-3; 11 positions agree with TRBD2. Germline loops: CDR1 SNHLY, CDR2 FYNNEI. V shed 10 bases and J 6 bases; nucleotides not matched to a gene: 15. The CDR3 contains 16 residues.

The V and J genes are TRBV13 and TRBJ1-2; D may be TRBD1 (5 bases). V lost 3 bases to trimming and J lost 13 bases, with 15 bases between them. There are 12 residues in the CDR3. From germline, CDR1 is PRHDT and CDR2 FYEKMQ (reference sequence). In nucleotides, the CDR3 is TGTGCCAGCAGCTTTGGAAGGGGCTGGGGCACCTTC. The encoded protein is CASSFGRGWGTF.

The chain couples TRBV14 to TRBJ2-2; a possible D gene is TRBD2 (5 bases). Germline assignment: CDR1 SGHDN and CDR2 FVKESK. V was trimmed by 6 bases and J by 5 bases, leaving 10 bases between them. The CDR3 is made up of 13 amino acids. Here the CDR3 DNA reads TGTGCCAGCAGTTATAGCGAAACCGGGGAGCTGTTTTTT. It is translated as CASSYSETGELFF.

The V call is TRBV4-2, the J call TRBJ2-7, with 9 bases identical to TRBD1. The germline V gene encodes CDR1 LGHNA and CDR2 YNFKEQ. J was trimmed by 2 bases and V by 0 bases; bases with no gene match: 5. The CDR3 is 16 amino acids. The CDR3 is CASSQEGTGSPYEQYF. In DNA, the CDR3 is TGTGCCAGCAGCCAAGAAGGGACAGGGTCACCCTACGAGCAGTACTTC.

J is TRBJ2-7 and V is TRBV4-3, with a possible D match to TRBD1 (6 bases). In germline, CDR1 is LGHNA, CDR2 YSLEER. The CDR3 is 15 residues long. V was shortened by 0 bases and J by 5 bases, with 14 bases between the two germline ends. For the CDR3, the DNA is TGCGCCAGCAGCCAAGATATCAACAGGGTGAACGAGCAGTACTTC. It specifies CASSQDINRVNEQYF.

The gene calls are TRBV14 and TRBJ2-1; 8 nucleotides line up with TRBD2. CDR1 and CDR2 from the germline V gene are SGHDN and FVKESK. V was clipped by 3 bases and J by 12 bases; unmatched bases: 13. The CDR3 has 15 residues. CDR3 region: CASSQGLAGGRAQFF. As DNA, the CDR3 is TGTGCCAGCAGCCAGGGGCTAGCGGGCGGAAGAGCGCAGTTCTTC.